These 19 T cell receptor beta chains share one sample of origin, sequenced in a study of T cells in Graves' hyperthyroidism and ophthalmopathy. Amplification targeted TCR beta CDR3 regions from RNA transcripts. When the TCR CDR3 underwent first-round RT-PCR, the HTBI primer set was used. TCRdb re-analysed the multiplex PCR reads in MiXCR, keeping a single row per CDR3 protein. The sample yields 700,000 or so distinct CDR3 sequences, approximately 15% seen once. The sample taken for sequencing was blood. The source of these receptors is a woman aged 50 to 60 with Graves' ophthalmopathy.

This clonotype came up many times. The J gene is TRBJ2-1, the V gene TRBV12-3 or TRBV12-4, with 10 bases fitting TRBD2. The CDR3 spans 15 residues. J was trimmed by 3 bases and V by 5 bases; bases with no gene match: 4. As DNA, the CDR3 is TGTGCCAGCAGTCGGACTAGCGGCAACTACAATGAGCAGTTCTTC. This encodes CASSRTSGNYNEQFF.

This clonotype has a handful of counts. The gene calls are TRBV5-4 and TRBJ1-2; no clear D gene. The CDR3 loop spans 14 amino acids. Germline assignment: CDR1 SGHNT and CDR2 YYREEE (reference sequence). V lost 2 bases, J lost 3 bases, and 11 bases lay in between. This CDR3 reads CASSLPKVDYGYTF. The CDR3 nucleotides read TGTGCCAGCAGCTTACCCAAAGTTGACTATGGCTACACCTTC.

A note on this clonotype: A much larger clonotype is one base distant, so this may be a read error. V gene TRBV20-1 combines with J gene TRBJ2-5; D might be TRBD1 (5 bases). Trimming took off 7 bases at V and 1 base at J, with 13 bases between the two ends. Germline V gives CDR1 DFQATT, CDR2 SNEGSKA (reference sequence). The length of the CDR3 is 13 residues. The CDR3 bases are TGCAGTGTTGTGGGGCCCTCCCAAGAGACCCAGTACTTC. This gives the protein CSVVGPSQETQYF.

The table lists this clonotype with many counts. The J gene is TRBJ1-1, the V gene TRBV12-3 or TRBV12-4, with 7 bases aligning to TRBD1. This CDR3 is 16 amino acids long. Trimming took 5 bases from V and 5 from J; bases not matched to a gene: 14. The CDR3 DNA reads TGTGCCAGCAGTCATTCCCACAGGGGTGTTCAGACTGAAGCTTTCTTT. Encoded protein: CASSHSHRGVQTEAFF.

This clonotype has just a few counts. CDR3 in DNA: TGTGCCAGCAGCCCCGTCTTGGGGGGGCATGAAAAACTGTTTTTT. It translates to CASSPVLGGHEKLFF. This rearrangement joins TRBV7-8 to TRBJ1-4; a possible D gene is TRBD1 (6 bases). Looked up from germline, CDR1 is SGHVS and CDR2 is FQNEAQ. CDR3 length: 15 residues. Trimming pared 5 bases from V and 6 bases from J, leaving 16 bases between.

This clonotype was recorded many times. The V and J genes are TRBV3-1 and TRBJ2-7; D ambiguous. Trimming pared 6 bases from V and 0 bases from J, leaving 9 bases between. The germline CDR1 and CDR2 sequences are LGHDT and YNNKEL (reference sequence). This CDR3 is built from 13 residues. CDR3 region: CASSQAGSYEQYF. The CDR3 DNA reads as TGTGCCAGCAGTCAGGCCGGCTCCTACGAGCAGTACTTC.

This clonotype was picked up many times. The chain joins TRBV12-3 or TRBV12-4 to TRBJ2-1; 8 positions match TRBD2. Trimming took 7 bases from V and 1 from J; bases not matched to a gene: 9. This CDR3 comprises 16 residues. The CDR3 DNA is TGTGCCAGCATTCCCTCGGGAGGGCCGTCCTACAATGAGCAGTTCTTC. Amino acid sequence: CASIPSGGPSYNEQFF.

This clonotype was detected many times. In DNA form, the CDR3 reads TGTGCCAGCAGTGAATCCGGGACTAGGCAGTACAATGAGCAGTTCTTC. This sequence encodes CASSESGTRQYNEQFF. This chain joins TRBV28 and TRBJ2-1, with 8 bases aligning to TRBD2. Germline CDR1 MDHEN, CDR2 SYDVKM. V lost 5 bases to trimming and J lost 4 bases; unmatched junction nucleotides: 10. The CDR3 covers 16 residues.

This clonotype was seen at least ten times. The CDR3 is CASNSGAGWDGYTF. The CDR3 DNA sequence: TGTGCCAGCAATTCAGGGGCCGGCTGGGATGGCTACACCTTC. The genes are TRBV6-1 and TRBJ1-2, with TRBD1 as a possible D gene (6 bases). The CDR3 spans 14 residues. Trimming took 7 bases from V and 6 from J, leaving 18 bases between them. In germline, CDR1 is MNHNS, CDR2 SASEGT.

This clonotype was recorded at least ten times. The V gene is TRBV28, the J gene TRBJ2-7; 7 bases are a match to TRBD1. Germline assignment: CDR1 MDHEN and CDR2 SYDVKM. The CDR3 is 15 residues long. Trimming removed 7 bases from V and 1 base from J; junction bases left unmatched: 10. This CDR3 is CASTLTGMASYEQYF. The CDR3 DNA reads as TGTGCCAGCACTTTGACAGGGATGGCTTCCTACGAGCAGTACTTC.

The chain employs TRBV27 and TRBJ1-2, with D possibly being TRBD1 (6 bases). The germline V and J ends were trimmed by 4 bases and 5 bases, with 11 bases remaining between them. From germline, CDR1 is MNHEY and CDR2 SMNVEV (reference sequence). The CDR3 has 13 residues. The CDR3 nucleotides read TGTGCCAGCAGTTATTACAGGGATTATGGCTACACCTTC. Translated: CASSYYRDYGYTF.

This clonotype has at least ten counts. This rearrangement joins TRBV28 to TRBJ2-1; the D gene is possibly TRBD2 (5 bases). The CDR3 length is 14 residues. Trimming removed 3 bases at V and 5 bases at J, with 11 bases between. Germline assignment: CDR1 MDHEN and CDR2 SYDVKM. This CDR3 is CASSFVARDNEQFF. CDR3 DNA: TGTGCCAGCAGTTTCGTAGCGAGGGACAATGAGCAGTTCTTC.

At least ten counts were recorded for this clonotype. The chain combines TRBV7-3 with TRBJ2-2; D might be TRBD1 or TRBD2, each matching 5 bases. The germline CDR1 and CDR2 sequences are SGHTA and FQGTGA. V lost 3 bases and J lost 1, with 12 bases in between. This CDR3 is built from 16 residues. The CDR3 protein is CASSLFSRGNTGELFF. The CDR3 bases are TGTGCCAGCAGCTTGTTCTCGAGGGGGAACACCGGGGAGCTGTTTTTT.

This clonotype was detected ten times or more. DNA of the CDR3: TGTGCCAGCAGTTTCGAGGGCCGGGAGTTCTTC. Its protein product is CASSFEGREFF. The chain uses TRBV28 and TRBJ2-1, with D perhaps TRBD2 (5 bases). Germline CDR1 reads MDHEN; CDR2 reads SYDVKM. The CDR3 contains 11 residues. Trimming removed 3 bases from V and 14 bases from J, with 11 bases in between. The full variable domain, with the rest looked up from reference TRBV28 and TRBJ2-1, is DVKVTQSSRYLVKRTGEKVFLECVQDMDHENMFWYRQDPGLGLRLIYFSYDVKMKEKGDIPEGYSVSREKKERFSLILESASTNQTSMYLCASSFEGREFFGPGTRLTVL.

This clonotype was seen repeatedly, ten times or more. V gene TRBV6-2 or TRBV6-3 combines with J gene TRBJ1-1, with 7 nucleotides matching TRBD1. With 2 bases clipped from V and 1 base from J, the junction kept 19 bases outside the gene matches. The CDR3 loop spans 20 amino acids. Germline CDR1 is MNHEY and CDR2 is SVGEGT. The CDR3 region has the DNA TGTGCCAGCAGTTACCCCGACCCCCGGGACAGAGTTAGCCCGAACACTGAAGCTTTCTTT. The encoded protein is CASSYPDPRDRVSPNTEAFF.

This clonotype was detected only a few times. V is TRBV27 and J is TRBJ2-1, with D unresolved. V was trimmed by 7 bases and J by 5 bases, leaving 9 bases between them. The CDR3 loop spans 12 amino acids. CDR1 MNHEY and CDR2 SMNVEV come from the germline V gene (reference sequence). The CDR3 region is CASTNANNEQFF. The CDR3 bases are TGTGCCAGCACCAACGCGAACAATGAGCAGTTCTTC.

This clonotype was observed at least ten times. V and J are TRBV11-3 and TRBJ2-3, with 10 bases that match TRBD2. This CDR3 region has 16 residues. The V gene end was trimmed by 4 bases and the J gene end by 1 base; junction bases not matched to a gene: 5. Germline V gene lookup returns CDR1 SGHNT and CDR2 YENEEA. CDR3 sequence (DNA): TGTGCCAGCAGCTCGAGAGGGACTAGCGGCACAGATACGCAGTATTTT. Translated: CASSSRGTSGTDTQYF.

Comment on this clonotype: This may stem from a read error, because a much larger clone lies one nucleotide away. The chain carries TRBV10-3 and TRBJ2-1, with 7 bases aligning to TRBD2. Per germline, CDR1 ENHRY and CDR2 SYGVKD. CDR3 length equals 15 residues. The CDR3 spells CSISGAGTTYNEQFF. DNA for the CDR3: TGTTCCATCAGTGGAGCCGGGACTACCTACAATGAGCAGTTCTTC.

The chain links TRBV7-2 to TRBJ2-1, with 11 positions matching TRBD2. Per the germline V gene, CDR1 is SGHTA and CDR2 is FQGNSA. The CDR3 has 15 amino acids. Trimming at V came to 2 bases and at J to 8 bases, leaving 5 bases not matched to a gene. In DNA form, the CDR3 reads TGTGCCAGCAGCTTAAGTAGCGGGAGGGGCGATGAGCAGTTCTTC. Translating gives CASSLSSGRGDEQFF. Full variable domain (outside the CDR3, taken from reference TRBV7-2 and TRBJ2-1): GAGVSQSPSNKVTEKGKDVELRCDPISGHTALYWYRQSLGQGLEFLIYFQGNSAPDKSGLPSDRFSAERTGGSVSTLTIQRTQQEDSAVYLCASSLSSGRGDEQFFGPGTRLTVL.